Listed here is a single T cell receptor (beta chain). This sample is part of a study of cytomegalovirus exposure and HLA in healthy donors. Germline assignment: CDR1 SGHTA and CDR2 FQGNSA. Germline trimming cut 2 bases from V and 6 bases from J; bases unmatched to any gene: 9. The CDR3 is 16 amino acids. The protocol was immunoSEQ multiplex PCR, while the TCRdb copy is restricted to in-frame clones and leaves out a portion. The sample includes under 110,000 clones, 88% of them seen just once. Sequenced material: PBMCs. This receptor was identified in a woman aged 18-29 years in good health and CMV-seropositive. V gene TRBV7-2 combines with J gene TRBJ2-3; 9 nucleotides agree with TRBD1. This CDR3 reads CASSLTWTGVRDTQYF. The CDR3 bases are TGTGCCAGCAGCTTAACTTGGACAGGGGTTAGGGATACGCAGTATTTT.